The subject of this entry is one T cell receptor beta chain. This clonotype was detected ten times or more. Its antigen has not been determined. Base qualities are not provided; no much larger clone lies one nucleotide away. This entry belongs to a study of T cells in Graves' hyperthyroidism and ophthalmopathy (dated by TCRdb to the late 2010s). Study-wide context: Peripheral blood was sampled at the time of initial diagnosis, prior to any treatment. A discovery cohort of approximately 97 patients, about 40 with Graves' ophthalmopathy and over 55 with stable Graves' hyperthyroidism, was used to find distinguishing TCR V-J signatures. Whether ophthalmopathy could be predicted prospectively was tested in an independent validation cohort made up of under 20 hyperthyroidism patients plus 17 patients who later progressed to ophthalmopathy. The approximately 95 discovery patients were divided at random into training and test sets in a 7:3 ratio. The study also compared thyroid tissue and blood T-cell repertoires from more than five Graves' hyperthyroidism patients. Following sampling, methimazole starting at 30 mg daily was given to hyperthyroidism patients, and high-dose intravenous methylprednisolone was given to ophthalmopathy patients. The paper reports TCR Vbeta CDR3 sequencing of approximately 140 peripheral blood samples: around 41 ophthalmopathy, under 80 hyperthyroidism and 17 progressor patients.

The TCR beta CDR3 regions were amplified from RNA transcripts. A first-round RT-PCR of the TCR CDR3 used the HTBI primer set with the Qiagen OneStep RT-PCR kit. A second multiplex PCR round built the libraries, followed by size selection and purification. The libraries were sequenced on an Illumina HiSeq2000 using paired-end 100 bp reads. From the authors' description of their analysis: SOAPnuke was used to process the raw data, with reads discarded if the reads contained adapters or uncalled bases, had a mean Phred below 15, or lacked an exact constant-primer or identifier match. High-quality paired reads were merged with COPE v1.2.5, and unique nucleotide sequences were defined as clonotypes. MiTCR v1.1 was used to align the clonotypes against IMGT TRBV, TRBD and TRBJ reference segments. Analysis was restricted to V-J combinations with a frequency above 0.0001, which covered roughly 99% of repertoires. A TCS score was defined as the ratio between F50 (clonal expansion) and ExV (chaos), using BLOSUM62-based TCRdist between CDR3 peptides within each V-J. Welch's t-statistics and random forest reduced just over 500 V-J features to roughly 13, which were used in a naive Bayes classifier (R e1071). TCRdb redid the processing of the public reads, applying fastp at Q25 and MiXCR, and retained in-frame beta chains. Duplicate CDR3 protein sequences are folded into a single record with the most common DNA and genes. The V and J calls reflect TCRdb's pipeline rather than the authors' work. The sample table shows under 200,000 distinct CDR3 sequences, and just under 9.5% are seen once. Clones ranked in the top ten supply less than 25% of the sample.

The CDR3 starts with the cysteine, ends with the phenylalanine, and has 13 residues. Only CDR3 DNA is held: 39 bases, read in frame from base 1. Deletion took 1 base off V and 2 bases off J, with a span of 5 bases between the germline ends. From the germline V gene (reference sequence), CDR1 is LGHDT and CDR2 is YNNKEL. Hyperthyroidism patients were aged 18 to 65 years and newly diagnosed, with disease duration of less than 2 months. Exclusion was applied to patients with uncontrolled infections, other autoimmune diseases, pregnancy or lactation. Diagnoses relied on clinical symptoms, serum thyroxine and TRAb, thyroid ultrasound and orbital computed tomography. For progressor patients, blood was drawn at the first diagnosis of hyperthyroidism, before any ophthalmopathy symptoms had appeared. Ficoll-Paque density gradient centrifugation was used to isolate PBMCs from about 10 ml of fresh peripheral blood. Progressor patients were initially diagnosed with Graves' hyperthyroidism and developed ophthalmopathy during follow-up. Total RNA was extracted with Trizol reagent, and quality was checked on an Agilent 2100 Bioanalyzer.

Overall study results and their limits: A 13 V-J signature model separated ophthalmopathy from stable hyperthyroidism, with roughly 88% sensitivity and 81.08% specificity in cross-validation and 80%/75% in testing. Sample size was not statistically predetermined, and investigators were not blinded to group allocation. Most expanded thyroid clonotypes (frequency above 0.001) were also found in blood, which suggests that blood repertoires may mirror thyroid immune responses. In validation, progression to ophthalmopathy was predicted by the model with more than 65% sensitivity and roughly 76% specificity, a median of roughly 6 months before onset.

This sequence was found in a woman aged 18-29 years with Graves' hyperthyroidism that later progressed to Graves' ophthalmopathy. Here the chain combines TRBV3-1 and TRBJ1-2; the D segment cannot be called with confidence. Material: blood. The nucleotide sequence is given as TGTGCCAGCAGCCAAGGGGCCAACTATGGCTACACCTTC. Translated, this gives CASSQGANYGYTF.